This TCR beta chain stems from a study of CD8+ T cells in alopecia areata. About the research overall: Treated individuals took tofacitinib by mouth, 5 to 10 mg twice daily. Study-level findings and limits: Sharing of TCR sequences between patients (possibly for HLA-related reasons) was less clear than in mice. Relative to normal scalp, lesional scalp, especially alopecia totalis/universalis, showed higher clonality.

CDR1 and CDR2 from the germline V gene are SGHTA and FQGNSA. The CDR3 runs 19 residues. J was trimmed by 2 bases and V by 1 base; bases with no gene match: 10. In this sample, this clone turned up a few times. Its antigen is not identified. Sequencing used cDNA as its template, made by extracting RNA and reverse transcribing it. Method: immunoSEQ multiplex PCR; TCRdb's copy keeps in-frame clones and lacks some. The table has roughly 120,000 clones, roughly two fifths seen once; the top ten hold 3.1%. V gene TRBV7-2 combines with J gene TRBJ2-6, with TRBD1 identical over 8 bases. The TCR was taken from a human donor with alopecia areata. The sequenced sample was CD4+ T cells sorted from blood. For the CDR3, the DNA is TGTGCCAGCAGCTTAGAAGTCCGGACAGGGCGCCCTGGGGCCAACGTCCTGACTTTC. This sequence encodes CASSLEVRTGRPGANVLTF.